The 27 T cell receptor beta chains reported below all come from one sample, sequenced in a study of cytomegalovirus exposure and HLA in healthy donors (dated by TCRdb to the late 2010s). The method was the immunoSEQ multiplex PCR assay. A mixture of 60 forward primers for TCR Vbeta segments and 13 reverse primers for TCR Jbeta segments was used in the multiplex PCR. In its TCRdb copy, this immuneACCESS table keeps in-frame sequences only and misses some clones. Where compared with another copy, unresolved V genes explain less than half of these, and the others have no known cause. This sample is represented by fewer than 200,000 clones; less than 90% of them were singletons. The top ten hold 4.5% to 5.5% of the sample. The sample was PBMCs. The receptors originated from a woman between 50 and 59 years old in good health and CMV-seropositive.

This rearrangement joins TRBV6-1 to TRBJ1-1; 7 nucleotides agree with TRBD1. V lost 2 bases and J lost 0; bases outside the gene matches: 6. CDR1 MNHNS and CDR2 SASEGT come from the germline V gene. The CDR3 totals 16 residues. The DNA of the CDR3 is TGTGCCAGCAGTGAACGACAGGGTGGCGTGAACACTGAAGCTTTCTTT. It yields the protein CASSERQGGVNTEAFF.

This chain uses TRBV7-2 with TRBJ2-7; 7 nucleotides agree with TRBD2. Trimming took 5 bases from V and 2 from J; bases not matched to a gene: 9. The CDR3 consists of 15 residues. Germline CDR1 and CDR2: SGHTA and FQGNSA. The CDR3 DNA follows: TGTGCCAGCAGCCCCGGCCCTAGCGGTACCTACGAGCAGTACTTC. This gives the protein CASSPGPSGTYEQYF.

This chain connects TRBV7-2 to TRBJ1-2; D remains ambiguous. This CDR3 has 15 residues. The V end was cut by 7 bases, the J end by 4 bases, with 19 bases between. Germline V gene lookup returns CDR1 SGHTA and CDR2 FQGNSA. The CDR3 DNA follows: TGTGCCAGCACCCTAGCCGGGCGGGATCTCTATGGCTACACCTTC. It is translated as CASTLAGRDLYGYTF.

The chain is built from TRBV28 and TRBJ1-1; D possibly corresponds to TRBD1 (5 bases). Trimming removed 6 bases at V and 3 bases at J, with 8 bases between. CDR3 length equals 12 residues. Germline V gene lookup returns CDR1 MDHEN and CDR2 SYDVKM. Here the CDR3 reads CASRETDTEAFF. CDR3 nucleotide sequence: TGTGCCAGCAGGGAGACAGACACTGAAGCTTTCTTT.

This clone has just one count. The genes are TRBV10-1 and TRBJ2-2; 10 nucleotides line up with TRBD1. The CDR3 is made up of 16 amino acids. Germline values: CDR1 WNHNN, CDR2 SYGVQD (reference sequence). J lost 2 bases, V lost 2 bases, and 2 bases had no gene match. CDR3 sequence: CASSERTGGNTGELFF. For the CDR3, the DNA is TGCGCCAGCAGTGAGCGGACAGGGGGAAACACCGGGGAGCTGTTTTTT.

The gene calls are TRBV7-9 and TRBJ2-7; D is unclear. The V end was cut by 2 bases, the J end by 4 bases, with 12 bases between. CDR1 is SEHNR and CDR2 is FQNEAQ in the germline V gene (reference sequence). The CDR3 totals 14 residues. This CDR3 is CASSLFSENYEQYF. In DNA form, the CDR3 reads TGTGCCAGCAGCTTATTCTCGGAGAATTACGAGCAGTACTTC.

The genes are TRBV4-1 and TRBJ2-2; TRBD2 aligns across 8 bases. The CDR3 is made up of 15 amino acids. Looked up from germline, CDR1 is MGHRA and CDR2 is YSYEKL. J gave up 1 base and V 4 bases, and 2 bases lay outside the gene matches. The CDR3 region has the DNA TGCGCCAGCAGCCGTCGGGAGGGGAACACCGGGGAGCTGTTTTTT. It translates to CASSRREGNTGELFF.

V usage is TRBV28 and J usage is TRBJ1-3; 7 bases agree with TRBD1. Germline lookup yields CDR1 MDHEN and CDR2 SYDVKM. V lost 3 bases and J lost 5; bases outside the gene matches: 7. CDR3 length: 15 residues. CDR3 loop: CASSLGGQSRNTIYF. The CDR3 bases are TGTGCCAGCAGTTTGGGGGGACAGTCCAGAAACACCATATATTTT.

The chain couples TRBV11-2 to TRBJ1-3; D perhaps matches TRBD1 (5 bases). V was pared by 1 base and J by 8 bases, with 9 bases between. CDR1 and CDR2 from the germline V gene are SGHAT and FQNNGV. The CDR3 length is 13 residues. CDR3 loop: CASSLGQGDTIYF. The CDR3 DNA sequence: TGTGCCAGCAGCTTAGGCCAGGGTGACACCATATATTTT.

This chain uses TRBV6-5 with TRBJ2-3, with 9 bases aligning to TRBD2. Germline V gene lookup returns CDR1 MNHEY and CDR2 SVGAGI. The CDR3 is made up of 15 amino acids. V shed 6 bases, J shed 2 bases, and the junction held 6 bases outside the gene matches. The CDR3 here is CASSASSGTTDTQYF. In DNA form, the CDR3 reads TGTGCCAGCAGCGCCTCTAGCGGGACCACAGATACGCAGTATTTT.

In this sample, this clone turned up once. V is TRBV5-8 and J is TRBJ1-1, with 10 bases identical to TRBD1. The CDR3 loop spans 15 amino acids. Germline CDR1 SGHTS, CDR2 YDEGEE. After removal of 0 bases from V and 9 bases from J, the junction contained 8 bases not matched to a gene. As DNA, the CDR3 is TGTGCCAGCAGCTTGGTTGGGACAGGGGAAATGAAAGCTTTCTTT. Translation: CASSLVGTGEMKAFF.

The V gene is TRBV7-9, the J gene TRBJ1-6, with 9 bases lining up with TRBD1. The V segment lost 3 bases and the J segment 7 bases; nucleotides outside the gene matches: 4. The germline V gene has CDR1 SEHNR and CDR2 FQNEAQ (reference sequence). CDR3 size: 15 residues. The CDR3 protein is CASSFGDRENSPLHF. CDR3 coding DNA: TGTGCCAGCAGCTTTGGGGACAGGGAGAATTCACCCCTCCACTTT.

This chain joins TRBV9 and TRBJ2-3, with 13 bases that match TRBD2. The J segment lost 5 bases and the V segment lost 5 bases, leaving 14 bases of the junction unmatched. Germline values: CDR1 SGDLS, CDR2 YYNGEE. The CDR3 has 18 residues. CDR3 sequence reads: CASSESWTSGGLRDTQYF. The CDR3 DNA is TGTGCCAGCAGTGAAAGCTGGACTAGCGGGGGACTCAGAGATACGCAGTATTTT.

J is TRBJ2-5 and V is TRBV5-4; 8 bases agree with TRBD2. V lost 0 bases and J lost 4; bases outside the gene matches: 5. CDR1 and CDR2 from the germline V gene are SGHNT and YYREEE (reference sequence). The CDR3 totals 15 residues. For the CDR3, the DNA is TGTGCCAGCAGCTTGGGGCTAGCGGGTAGAGAGACCCAGTACTTC. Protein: CASSLGLAGRETQYF.

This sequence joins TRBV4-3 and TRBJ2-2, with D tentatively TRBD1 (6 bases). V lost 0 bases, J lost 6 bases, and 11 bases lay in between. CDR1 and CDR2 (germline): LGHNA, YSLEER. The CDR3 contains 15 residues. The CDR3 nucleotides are TGCGCCAGCAGCCAAGAAGGGGGACGTCCCGGGGAGCTGTTTTTT. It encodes CASSQEGGRPGELFF.

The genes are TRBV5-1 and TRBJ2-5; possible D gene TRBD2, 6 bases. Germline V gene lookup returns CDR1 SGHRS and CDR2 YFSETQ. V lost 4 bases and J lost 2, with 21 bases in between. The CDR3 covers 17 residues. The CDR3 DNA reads TGCGCCAGCAGCAAAAACAATCCGGGACTTAAACAAGAGACCCAGTACTTC. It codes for CASSKNNPGLKQETQYF. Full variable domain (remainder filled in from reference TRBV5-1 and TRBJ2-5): KAGVTQTPRYLIKTRGQQVTLSCSPISGHRSVSWYQQTPGQGLQFLFEYFSETQRNKGNFPGRFSGRQFSNSRSEMNVSTLELGDSALYLCASSKNNPGLKQETQYFGPGTRLLVL.

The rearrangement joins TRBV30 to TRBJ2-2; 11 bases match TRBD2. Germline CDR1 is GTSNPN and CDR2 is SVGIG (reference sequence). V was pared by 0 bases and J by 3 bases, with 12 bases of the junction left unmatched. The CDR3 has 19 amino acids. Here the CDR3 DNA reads TGTGCCTGGAGTGTAAATTTACTAGCGGGGGCCATGGACACCGGGGAGCTGTTTTTT. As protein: CAWSVNLLAGAMDTGELFF.

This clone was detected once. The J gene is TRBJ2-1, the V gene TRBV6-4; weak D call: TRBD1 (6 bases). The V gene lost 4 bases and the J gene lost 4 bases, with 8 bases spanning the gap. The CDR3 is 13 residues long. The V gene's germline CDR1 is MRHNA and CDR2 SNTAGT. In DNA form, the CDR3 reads TGTGCCAGCAGTGCGGACAGTTACAATGAGCAGTTCTTC. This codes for CASSADSYNEQFF.

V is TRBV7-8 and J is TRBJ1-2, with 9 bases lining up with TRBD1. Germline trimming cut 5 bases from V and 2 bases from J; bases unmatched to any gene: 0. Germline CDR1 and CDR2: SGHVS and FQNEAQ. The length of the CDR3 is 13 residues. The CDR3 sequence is CASSGTGNYGYTF. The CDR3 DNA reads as TGTGCCAGCAGCGGGACAGGGAACTATGGCTACACCTTC.

The CDR3 is CASSFGRGEKLFF. The DNA for the CDR3 is TGTGCCAGCAGTTTTGGTAGGGGTGAAAAACTGTTTTTT. The chain couples TRBV28 to TRBJ1-4; possible D gene TRBD1, 5 bases. V lost 3 bases to trimming and J lost 7 bases, with 9 bases between them. The germline V gene has CDR1 MDHEN and CDR2 SYDVKM. The CDR3 covers 13 residues.

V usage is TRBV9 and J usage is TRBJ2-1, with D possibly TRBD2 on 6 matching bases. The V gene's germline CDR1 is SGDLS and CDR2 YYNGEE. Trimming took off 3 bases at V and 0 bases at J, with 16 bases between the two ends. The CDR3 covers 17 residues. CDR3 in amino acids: CASSAPPSDSSYNEQFF. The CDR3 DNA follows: TGTGCCAGCAGCGCGCCTCCTAGCGACAGCTCCTACAATGAGCAGTTCTTC.

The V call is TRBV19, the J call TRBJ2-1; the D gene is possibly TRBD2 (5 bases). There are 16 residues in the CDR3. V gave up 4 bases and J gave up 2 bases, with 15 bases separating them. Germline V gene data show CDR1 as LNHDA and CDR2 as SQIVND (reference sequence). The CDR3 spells CASSRATIGAYNEQFF. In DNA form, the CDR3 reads TGTGCCAGTAGTAGGGCGACTATCGGGGCCTACAATGAGCAGTTCTTC. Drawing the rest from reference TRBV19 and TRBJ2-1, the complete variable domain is DGGITQSPKYLFRKEGQNVTLSCEQNLNHDAMYWYRQDPGQGLRLIYYSQIVNDFQKGDIAEGYSVSREKKESFPLTVTSAQKNPTAFYLCASSRATIGAYNEQFFGPGTRLTVL.

CDR3 DNA sequence: TGTGCCAGCAGCCCTACTTTCGGGGGGGTCACAGATACGCAGTATTTT. Protein sequence: CASSPTFGGVTDTQYF. The gene calls are TRBV7-2 and TRBJ2-3, with 8 bases matching TRBD2. The trim removed 5 bases at V and 2 bases at J, leaving 9 bases unmatched. CDR3 length equals 16 residues. The germline gives CDR1 SGHTA, CDR2 FQGNSA.

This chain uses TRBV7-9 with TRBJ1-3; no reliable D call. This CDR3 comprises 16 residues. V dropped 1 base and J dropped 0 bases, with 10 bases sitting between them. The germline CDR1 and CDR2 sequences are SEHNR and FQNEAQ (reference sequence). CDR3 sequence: CASSLDSPSSGNTIYF. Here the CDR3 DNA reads TGTGCCAGCAGCTTAGATAGTCCCTCCTCTGGAAACACCATATATTTT.

Written as DNA, the CDR3 is TGTGCCAGCAGCTTGATCGGGACAGGGAGGTATGGCTACACCTTC. Its translation is CASSLIGTGRYGYTF. This sequence joins TRBV5-6 and TRBJ1-2; TRBD1 matches at 9 bases. There are 15 residues in the CDR3. Germline V gene data show CDR1 as SGHDT and CDR2 as YYEEEE. Losses at the gene ends were 1 base for V and 5 bases for J; bases not matched to a gene: 6.

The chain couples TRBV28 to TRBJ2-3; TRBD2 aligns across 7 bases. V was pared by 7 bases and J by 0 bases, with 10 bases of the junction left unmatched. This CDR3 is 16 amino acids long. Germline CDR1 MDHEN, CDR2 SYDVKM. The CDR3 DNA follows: TGTGCCAGCACCCGGGGAGGGTGGAGGAGCACAGATACGCAGTATTTT. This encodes CASTRGGWRSTDTQYF.

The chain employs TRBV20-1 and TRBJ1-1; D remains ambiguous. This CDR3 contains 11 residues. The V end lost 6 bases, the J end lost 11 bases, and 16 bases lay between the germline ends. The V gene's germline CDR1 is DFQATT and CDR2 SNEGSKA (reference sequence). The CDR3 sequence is CSASGTENAFF. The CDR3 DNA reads TGCAGTGCGAGCGGAACAGAGAATGCTTTCTTT.